Following are 25 T cell receptor beta chains from one sample sequenced in a study of shared clonotypes between healthy human individuals. The assay was immunoSEQ multiplex PCR, and TCRdb's table has in-frame clones only and misses some. Of about 2.1 million clones listed, about 93% are singletons. The naive CD8 population came from CD45RO-negative cells selected for CCR7, without terminally differentiated effector memory CD45RA+ cells. The specimen was naive CD8+ T cells from PBMCs. These TCRs come from a man younger than 35 in good health. Some clones in this sample may be carry-over from other donors' samples.

The V and J genes are TRBV11-2 and TRBJ1-2; weak D call: TRBD1 (6 bases). This CDR3 spans 14 amino acids. Germline CDR1 and CDR2: SGHAT and FQNNGV. V shed 5 bases and J shed 5 bases, with 15 bases lying between them. In DNA, the CDR3 is TGTGCCAGCAGCCCTCCTCGGACAGAATATGGCTACACCTTC. Translation gives CASSPPRTEYGYTF.

The rearrangement uses TRBV6-5 and TRBJ2-3, with D tentatively TRBD1 or TRBD2 (5 bases each). V lost 8 bases to trimming and J lost 4 bases, with 16 bases between them. The CDR3 length is 14 residues. CDR1 is MNHEY and CDR2 is SVGAGI in the germline V gene. For the CDR3, the DNA is TGTGCCAGCGCCAGGGCGGGTGAAGCAGATACGCAGTATTTT. It encodes CASARAGEADTQYF.

Regarding this clone: The sample holds other DNA sequences that translate to the same CDR3. This sequence joins TRBV10-1 and TRBJ1-2; D is uncertain. Germline V CDR1 and CDR2: WNHNN, SYGVQD (reference sequence). The V end was cut by 0 bases, the J end by 2 bases, with 4 bases between. This CDR3 spans 13 amino acids. CDR3 nucleotide sequence: TGCGCCAGCAGTGAGTCAAGGAACTATGGCTACACCTTC. It specifies CASSESRNYGYTF.

This chain joins TRBV7-8 and TRBJ1-5; D unclear. The CDR3 has 17 residues. With 6 bases removed from V and 6 bases from J, the gap between germline ends came to 24 bases. Germline V gene sequence: CDR1 SGHVS, CDR2 FQNEAQ. CDR3 in amino acids: CASRPDPQAGGSQPQHF. The DNA for the CDR3 is TGTGCCAGCAGACCAGACCCCCAGGCAGGAGGCAGTCAGCCCCAGCATTTT.

This clone was counted a few times. Additional DNA sequences in this sample encode the identical CDR3. This sequence joins TRBV28 and TRBJ1-1, with no clear D. Germline V lookup: CDR1 MDHEN, CDR2 SYDVKM. The CDR3 spans 12 residues. The V end lost 3 bases, the J end lost 2 bases, and 4 bases lay between the germline ends. CDR3 in amino acids: CASSFSNTEAFF. In DNA, the CDR3 is TGTGCCAGCAGTTTCTCTAACACTGAAGCTTTCTTT.

V usage is TRBV7-6 and J usage is TRBJ2-1, with 8 bases identical to TRBD2. Per the germline V gene, CDR1 is SGHVS and CDR2 is FNYEAQ. The CDR3 has 16 residues. Losses at the gene ends were 2 bases for V and 4 bases for J; bases not matched to a gene: 7. DNA for the CDR3: TGTGCCAGCAGCTTACTGTCAGCGGGGGCTTACAATGAGCAGTTCTTC. This sequence encodes CASSLLSAGAYNEQFF.

This clone was observed a single time. This sequence joins TRBV7-9 and TRBJ2-1; 10 bases are shared with TRBD1. V shed 6 bases and J 8 bases; nucleotides not matched to a gene: 10. Germline CDR1 reads SEHNR; CDR2 reads FQNEAQ (reference sequence). The CDR3 runs to 15 residues. The CDR3 loop is CASSPPGQGPHEQFF. The CDR3 nucleotides read TGTGCCAGCAGTCCCCCGGGACAGGGGCCCCATGAGCAGTTCTTC.

The CDR3 DNA is TGTGCCAGTAGTATATACAGGGGGATCACCGGGGAGCTGTTTTTT. As protein: CASSIYRGITGELFF. This chain links TRBV19 with TRBJ2-2; 8 bases fit TRBD1. The J segment lost 4 bases and the V segment lost 2 bases, leaving 3 bases of the junction unmatched. Germline-derived CDR1 and CDR2 are LNHDA and SQIVND (reference sequence). CDR3 length: 15 amino acids.

This rearrangement joins TRBV6-5 to TRBJ2-2, with D hard to call. CDR1 and CDR2 from the germline V gene are MNHEY and SVGAGI. The V end was cut by 7 bases, the J end by 2 bases, with 11 bases between. The CDR3 consists of 14 residues. CDR3 nucleotide sequence: TGTGCCAGCACCATTAACCAAAACACCGGGGAGCTGTTTTTT. It encodes CASTINQNTGELFF.

This clone was seen just once. The chain couples TRBV13 to TRBJ2-1; no clear D. Trimming shortened V by 5 bases and J by 10 bases, and 12 bases separated the two germline ends. The CDR3 covers 12 residues. Per the germline V gene, CDR1 is PRHDT and CDR2 is FYEKMQ (reference sequence). The CDR3 coding sequence is TGTGCCAGCAGCCTCTCCCCTTTGGAGCAGTTCTTC. It specifies CASSLSPLEQFF.

Concerning this clone: The sample contains more than one DNA sequence encoding this CDR3. CDR3 region: CASSLTGANYGYTF. The DNA for the CDR3 is TGTGCCAGCAGTCTAACAGGGGCCAACTATGGCTACACCTTC. This rearrangement joins TRBV27 to TRBJ1-2; 7 bases agree with TRBD1. J lost 2 bases, V lost 5 bases, and 5 bases had no gene match. The CDR3 has 14 residues. From germline, CDR1 is MNHEY and CDR2 SMNVEV (reference sequence).

Notes on this clone: The identical CDR3 is also encoded by other nucleotide sequences in the sample. The chain has TRBV29-1 and TRBJ1-2; 8 bases are a match to TRBD1. The CDR3 runs to 11 residues. V shed 5 bases and J 8 bases; nucleotides not matched to a gene: 4. Per the germline V gene, CDR1 is SQVTM and CDR2 is ANQGSEA. In DNA form, the CDR3 reads TGCAGCGTTCGGACAGGGAAAGGCTACACCTTC. This encodes CSVRTGKGYTF.

The CDR3 region has the DNA TGTGCCAGCAGCGGCAATCAGGGTTTAGGGGGGGATACGCAGTATTTT. Translated: CASSGNQGLGGDTQYF. V is TRBV11-2 and J is TRBJ2-3; TRBD1 or TRBD2 may be the D gene (6 bases each). The CDR3 has 16 amino acids. Trimming removed 5 bases from V and 6 bases from J, with 21 bases in between. Germline CDR1 and CDR2: SGHAT and FQNNGV.

V gene TRBV27 combines with J gene TRBJ2-2; TRBD2 is a possible D gene (7 bases). CDR1 and CDR2 (germline): MNHEY, SMNVEV (reference sequence). Trimming removed 6 bases at V and 8 bases at J, with 19 bases between. CDR3 size: 15 residues. CDR3 amino acids: CASSLRGGPFGELFF. The CDR3 nucleotides read TGTGCCAGCAGCCTAAGGGGGGGTCCGTTTGGGGAGCTGTTTTTT.

The rearrangement joins TRBV4-1 to TRBJ2-5; no reliable D call. The CDR3 is 14 residues long. V was shortened by 0 bases and J by 4 bases, with 9 bases between the two germline ends. The V gene's germline CDR1 is MGHRA and CDR2 YSYEKL. The CDR3 region has the DNA TGCGCCAGCAGCCAAGATTTGCTAGGAGAGACCCAGTACTTC. This codes for CASSQDLLGETQYF.

As concerns this clone: This sample includes further DNA sequences coding for the same CDR3. V usage is TRBV19 and J usage is TRBJ2-1; possible D gene TRBD2, 6 bases. CDR3 length: 14 residues. The V gene lost 7 bases and the J gene lost 0 bases, with 10 bases spanning the gap. Germline CDR1 LNHDA, CDR2 SQIVND (reference sequence). CDR3 amino acids: CASNGGVSYNEQFF. The CDR3 DNA sequence: TGTGCCAGTAATGGAGGGGTCTCCTACAATGAGCAGTTCTTC.

Remarks on this clone: At the DNA level, this CDR3 is encoded by other sequences in the same sample as well. This rearrangement joins TRBV11-2 to TRBJ2-7; D may match TRBD1 or TRBD2 (6 bases each). The CDR3 contains 14 residues. V lost 1 base, J lost 4 bases, and 11 bases lay in between. CDR1 SGHAT and CDR2 FQNNGV come from the germline V gene. CDR3 coding DNA: TGTGCCAGCAGCTTAGTCAGGGGAGGTTACGAGCAGTACTTC. It is translated as CASSLVRGGYEQYF.

V gene TRBV29-1 combines with J gene TRBJ2-7, with a tentative D call TRBD2 (6 bases). Per germline, CDR1 SQVTM and CDR2 ANQGSEA. The CDR3 runs to 14 residues. The V end lost 4 bases, the J end lost 3 bases, and 16 bases lay between the germline ends. The DNA for the CDR3 is TGCAGCGTTGCTACTGGAGGGCCGTACTACGAGCAGTACTTC. Its protein product is CSVATGGPYYEQYF.

The chain recombines TRBV7-9 with TRBJ1-4; 7 positions match TRBD1. Trimming took 3 bases from V and 7 from J; bases not matched to a gene: 8. CDR1 is SEHNR, CDR2 FQNEAQ, per germline (reference sequence). The CDR3 extends over 15 amino acids. CDR3 DNA sequence: TGTGCCAGCAGCTTTATGGGACAGCGATCTGAAAAACTGTTTTTT. This sequence encodes CASSFMGQRSEKLFF.

A word on this clone: Germline and junction disagree at one end, which may indicate a read error. This chain connects TRBV5-1 to TRBJ2-1; D call uncertain. Germline CDR1 is SGHRS and CDR2 is YFSETQ. The CDR3 has 11 residues. CDR3 DNA: TGCGCCAGCAGGTTGGGGAATGAGCAGTTCTTC. Its translation is CASRLGNEQFF. The full variable domain, rest sourced from reference TRBV5-1 and TRBJ2-1, is KAGVTQTPRYLIKTRGQQVTLSCSPISGHRSVSWYQQTPGQGLQFLFEYFSETQRNKGNFPGRFSGRQFSNSRSEMNVSTLELGDSALYLCASRLGNEQFFGPGTRLTVL.

J is TRBJ1-5 and V is TRBV19; possible D gene TRBD1, 6 bases. This CDR3 spans 14 amino acids. Trimming pared 2 bases from V and 6 bases from J, leaving 11 bases between. Germline CDR1 reads LNHDA; CDR2 reads SQIVND (reference sequence). The CDR3 loop is CASSILGGGQPQHF. The CDR3 region has the DNA TGTGCCAGTAGTATATTAGGGGGAGGTCAGCCCCAGCATTTT. The full variable domain, in which reference TRBV19 and TRBJ1-5 provide the parts outside the CDR3, is DGGITQSPKYLFRKEGQNVTLSCEQNLNHDAMYWYRQDPGQGLRLIYYSQIVNDFQKGDIAEGYSVSREKKESFPLTVTSAQKNPTAFYLCASSILGGGQPQHFGDGTRLSIL.

This clone was seen just once. The chain recombines TRBV6-1 with TRBJ2-5; possibly TRBD1 for D (6 bases). There are 16 residues in the CDR3. Germline values: CDR1 MNHNS, CDR2 SASEGT. With 2 bases removed from V and 4 bases from J, the gap between germline ends came to 17 bases. The CDR3 coding sequence is TGTGCCAGCAGTGAACGCCCAGGGTGGGGGCGAGAGACCCAGTACTTC. It encodes CASSERPGWGRETQYF.

The chain has TRBV6-5 and TRBJ1-2; no clear D. V was clipped by 0 bases and J by 0 bases, with 8 bases between them. This CDR3 has 15 amino acids. Germline V gene sequence: CDR1 MNHEY, CDR2 SVGAGI. This CDR3 reads CASSYSDATNYGYTF. The CDR3 nucleotides are TGTGCCAGCAGTTACTCGGACGCTACTAACTATGGCTACACCTTC.

The V gene is TRBV6-5, the J gene TRBJ2-1, with 7 bases that match TRBD2. The J segment lost 5 bases and the V segment lost 2 bases, leaving 6 bases of the junction unmatched. The CDR3 runs 15 residues. Germline CDR1 MNHEY, CDR2 SVGAGI. The CDR3 DNA reads as TGTGCCAGCAGTTACGCCCTAGCGGAAGACAATGAGCAGTTCTTC. Translating it yields CASSYALAEDNEQFF.

The chain combines TRBV27 with TRBJ2-7; tentatively, D is TRBD2 (5 bases). CDR3 length: 13 amino acids. Germline CDR1 and CDR2: MNHEY and SMNVEV (reference sequence). V lost 2 bases to trimming and J lost 3 bases, with 8 bases between them. The CDR3 DNA is TGTGCCAGCAGTTTAGGGGAGAACTACGAGCAGTACTTC. This translates into CASSLGENYEQYF.